Sequencing of this T cell receptor beta chain was carried out in a study of cytomegalovirus exposure and HLA in healthy donors. Study background: About 80 million unique TCRs from HLA-typed donors were held in an early data release. Regarding the study as a whole: Many donors carried some public TCRs, although rarity characterized most TCR sequences.

Primers: 60 Vbeta forward and 13 Jbeta reverse. Original analysis: About 80 million unique TCR beta chains, roughly 11 million of them shared, were counted by a later analysis. Sequencing used immunoSEQ multiplex PCR; TCRdb keeps in-frame clones, though not all of them. The DNA was the basis for D and trimming; V, J and clone size are from that table. This table holds 100,000 or so clones, roughly 15% found once. In the case of this clone: Its antigen is currently unknown.

Germline CDR1 LNHDA, CDR2 SQIVND (reference sequence). The germline V and J ends were trimmed by 6 bases and 7 bases, with 12 bases remaining between them. CDR3 size: 12 residues. The rearrangement uses TRBV19 and TRBJ1-1, with a possible D match to TRBD1 (5 bases). This sequence originates from a female donor in good health and CMV-seronegative. Sequencing was carried out using PBMCs. CDR3 in amino acids: CASSPGRGEAFF. CDR3 sequence (DNA): TGTGCCAGTAGCCCAGGAAGGGGTGAAGCTTTCTTT. The whole variable domain, remainder taken from reference TRBV19 and TRBJ1-1, is DGGITQSPKYLFRKEGQNVTLSCEQNLNHDAMYWYRQDPGQGLRLIYYSQIVNDFQKGDIAEGYSVSREKKESFPLTVTSAQKNPTAFYLCASSPGRGEAFFGQGTRLTVV.